This T cell receptor (beta chain) emerged from a study of T cells in Graves' hyperthyroidism and ophthalmopathy. Study-wide results and limits: Model predictions of ophthalmopathy came a median about 6.3 months before onset.

The germline V gene has CDR1 SGHVS and CDR2 FQNEAQ. The CDR3 spans 14 residues. V shed 5 bases, J shed 8 bases, and the junction held 11 bases outside the gene matches. This clonotype was observed a handful of times. Its antigen is currently unknown. Researchers amplified the TCR beta CDR3 regions from RNA transcripts. The HTBI primer set served for first-round RT-PCR of the TCR CDR3. TCRdb redid the calling of the multiplex PCR reads with MiXCR, one entry per CDR3 protein. This sample yields hundreds of thousands of distinct CDR3 sequences, of which under 60% are seen a single time; approximately 8.2% belongs to the top ten. No progression to ophthalmopathy during 18 months of follow-up defined stable disease.

The sequence was collected from a woman between 18 and 29 years old with Graves' hyperthyroidism. Specimen: peripheral blood or thyroid tissue (not recorded which). This chain connects TRBV7-8 to TRBJ1-2; 7 bases are a match to TRBD1. The CDR3 DNA sequence: TGTGCCAGCAGCACAATTACCAGGGGGGAGGGCTACACCTTC. Its protein product is CASSTITRGEGYTF.